The T cell receptor beta chain described here comes from a study of shared clonotypes between healthy human individuals. Whole-study context: Aged 18 to 49, the donors were two women and a few men. Study-level results: In several donors, about 5% of naive CD4 clonotypes appeared in common.

Donors comprised only Caucasian adults living in Nashville, Tennessee. Looked up from germline, CDR1 is MDHEN and CDR2 is SYDVKM. This CDR3 spans 16 amino acids. Germline trimming cut 4 bases from V and 3 bases from J; bases unmatched to any gene: 7. Method: immunoSEQ multiplex PCR; TCRdb's copy keeps in-frame clones and lacks some. The table has about 600,000 clones, around 97% seen once. Regarding this clone: The target antigen is unknown.

This receptor was taken from a woman aged 25 to 39 in good health. The chain carries TRBV28 and TRBJ2-7; 12 nucleotides match TRBD2. The sample comprised naive CD4+ T cells sorted from blood. Sample subset: CD45RA+ positively selected. DNA of the CDR3: TGTGCCAGCAGTTATCAGACTAGCGGGAGTCTCTACGAGCAGTACTTC. Protein sequence: CASSYQTSGSLYEQYF.